Below, one T cell receptor beta chain is given with its context. Its antigen is currently unknown. This sample was included in a study of T cell responses to AZD1222 COVID-19 vaccine. Study details: Second-dose intervals of approximately 4 or approximately 12 weeks were pooled.

General study points: Spike-specific TCR breadth and depth grew following two AZD1222 doses.

The CDR3 extends over 14 amino acids. Germline V gene data show CDR1 as PRHDT and CDR2 as FYEKMQ (reference sequence). V lost 6 bases and J lost 5, with 11 bases in between. Measured with immunoSEQ multiplex PCR; TCRdb has only the in-frame clones, and not every one. The sample has over 120,000 clones; 75% to 90% are singletons. Sequencing was performed on peripheral blood, taken on day 0 of AZD1222 vaccination. The TCR was taken from an adult in good health. The gene calls are TRBV13 and TRBJ1-6; D possibly corresponds to TRBD1 (6 bases). CDR3 loop: CASSFRGNNSPLHF. The CDR3 nucleotides are TGTGCCAGCAGTTTCAGGGGTAATAATTCACCCCTCCACTTT.